One sample yielded the 32 T cell receptor beta chains listed below, sequenced in a study of T cell responses to AZD1222 COVID-19 vaccine. Profiled with immunoSEQ multiplex PCR; TCRdb holds only in-frame clones, not every one. The sample includes about 110,000 clones, 88% of them seen just once. The sample in question was peripheral blood, obtained on day 0 of MenACWY control vaccination. These receptor sequences come from an adult in good health.

The chain carries TRBV5-1 and TRBJ2-4; no clear D. Trimming removed 7 bases from V and 10 bases from J, with 24 bases in between. This CDR3 spans 15 amino acids. Germline assignment: CDR1 SGHRS and CDR2 YFSETQ. This CDR3 reads CASSTLGPDVGIQYF. Here the CDR3 DNA reads TGCGCCAGCTCCACCCTAGGACCCGACGTGGGTATTCAGTACTTC. Filled out from reference TRBV5-1 and TRBJ2-4, the complete variable domain reads KAGVTQTPRYLIKTRGQQVTLSCSPISGHRSVSWYQQTPGQGLQFLFEYFSETQRNKGNFPGRFSGRQFSNSRSEMNVSTLELGDSALYLCASSTLGPDVGIQYFGAGTRLSVL.

The V call is TRBV21-1, the J call TRBJ1-1. TRBV21-1 is assigned pseudogene status. The CDR3 runs to 11 residues. As DNA, the CDR3 is TGTGCCAGCAGCACCCACCGGAAAGCTTTCTTT. It encodes CASSTHRKAFF.

The chain employs TRBV5-1 and TRBJ2-7; weak D call: TRBD1 (5 bases). CDR3 length: 16 amino acids. Trimming removed 4 bases at V and 10 bases at J, with 27 bases between. CDR1 is SGHRS, CDR2 YFSETQ, per germline. The CDR3 sequence is CASSEQASRGPGHQYF. In DNA, the CDR3 is TGCGCCAGCAGCGAGCAGGCTTCACGAGGACCTGGACATCAGTACTTC.

The rearrangement joins TRBV7-9 to TRBJ1-4; the match to TRBD1 covers 10 bases. Germline V lookup: CDR1 SEHNR, CDR2 FQNEAQ (reference sequence). With V trimmed by 5 bases and J by 7 bases, 7 bases remained unmatched. This CDR3 comprises 15 residues. DNA for the CDR3: TGTGCCAGCAGCCCTTGGGACAGGGGTTCTGAAAAACTGTTTTTT. Residues: CASSPWDRGSEKLFF.

V and J are TRBV25-1 and TRBJ2-1, with 8 bases that match TRBD2. V was pared by 5 bases and J by 5 bases, with 14 bases of the junction left unmatched. Germline V CDR1 and CDR2: MGHDK, SYGVNS. The CDR3 runs 17 residues. The CDR3 DNA follows: TGTGCCAGCAGTTACGTGTTTCGCGGGACTAGGAACAATGAGCAGTTCTTC. Translating gives CASSYVFRGTRNNEQFF.

J is TRBJ1-4 and V is TRBV19; D call uncertain. V was pared by 4 bases and J by 17 bases, with 17 bases between. In germline, CDR1 is LNHDA, CDR2 SQIVND (reference sequence). The CDR3 totals 12 residues. CDR3 loop: CASSTQDGPRFF. The CDR3 region has the DNA TGTGCCAGTAGTACACAAGACGGTCCCCGTTTTTTT.

J is TRBJ1-5 and V is TRBV19; D is ambiguous. Germline CDR1 is LNHDA and CDR2 is SQIVND (reference sequence). This CDR3 comprises 19 residues. The V and J ends lost 1 base and 1 base respectively, with 20 bases between them. CDR3 bases: TGTGCCAGTAGTATAGTTTACCGGAGGGCCCCCGGGAGCAATCAGCCCCAGCATTTT. Its translation is CASSIVYRRAPGSNQPQHF.

The rearrangement joins TRBV19 to TRBJ2-6, with 10 bases lining up with TRBD2. With V trimmed by 4 bases and J by 0 bases, 6 bases remained unmatched. The length of the CDR3 is 18 residues. Germline CDR1 is LNHDA and CDR2 is SQIVND (reference sequence). CDR3 in DNA: TGTGCCAGTAGTACCTTGGGACTAGCGACCTCTGGGGCCAACGTCCTGACTTTC. Its protein product is CASSTLGLATSGANVLTF.

The J gene is TRBJ2-7, the V gene TRBV27, with D perhaps matching TRBD2 (5 bases). Germline V gives CDR1 MNHEY, CDR2 SMNVEV (reference sequence). Between the trimmed V and J ends, which lost 0 bases and 2 bases, there was a span of 11 bases. This CDR3 has 15 residues. The CDR3 nucleotides read TGTGCCAGCAGTTTATCAAACGGGGTGACCTACGAGCAGTACTTC. Translating gives CASSLSNGVTYEQYF.

The chain employs TRBV20-1 and TRBJ1-2; 8 positions agree with TRBD1. Per germline, CDR1 DFQATT and CDR2 SNEGSKA (reference sequence). Trimming at V came to 3 bases and at J to 4 bases, leaving 10 bases not matched to a gene. The CDR3 extends over 15 amino acids. CDR3 nucleotide sequence: TGCAGTGCTAGTTGGCAGGGGGCACTTTTCTATGGCTACACCTTC. Its protein is CSASWQGALFYGYTF.

V and J are TRBV11-2 and TRBJ2-3, with D uncertain. The germline gives CDR1 SGHAT, CDR2 FQNNGV. This CDR3 has 15 amino acids. The V end was cut by 2 bases, the J end by 2 bases, with 11 bases between. CDR3: CASSLPPTYTDTQYF. The CDR3 DNA reads TGTGCCAGCAGCTTACCGCCGACGTACACAGATACGCAGTATTTT.

The J gene is TRBJ1-2, the V gene TRBV27; TRBD1 might be the D (6 bases). CDR1 and CDR2 (germline): MNHEY, SMNVEV (reference sequence). This CDR3 is built from 16 residues. Trimming took 5 bases from V and 8 from J, leaving 24 bases between them. The CDR3 DNA reads as TGTGCCAGCAGTGGGGGTGCGGGGGGGGCGACTGGGGGCTACACCTTC. Protein sequence: CASSGGAGGATGGYTF.

J is TRBJ1-1 and V is TRBV7-8; 8 bases fit TRBD1. The CDR3 is 15 residues long. The ends lost 7 bases at V and 0 bases at J; junction bases unmatched: 7. The germline V gene has CDR1 SGHVS and CDR2 FQNEAQ. The CDR3 region is CASTDRAGVNTEAFF. Here the CDR3 DNA reads TGTGCCAGCACGGACAGGGCAGGGGTGAACACTGAAGCTTTCTTT.

The chain links TRBV6-5 to TRBJ2-1; a possible D gene is TRBD1 (6 bases). The CDR3 length is 15 residues. Germline V lookup: CDR1 MNHEY, CDR2 SVGAGI. V was trimmed by 6 bases and J by 9 bases, leaving 21 bases between them. The CDR3 DNA reads TGTGCCAGCAGCTTTGGTAGCGAGGTAGGGGGTGAGCAGTTCTTC. Translation: CASSFGSEVGGEQFF.

V usage is TRBV24-1 and J usage is TRBJ1-5; 7 positions agree with TRBD1. Germline V gene lookup returns CDR1 KGHDR and CDR2 SFDVKD. The CDR3 is made up of 15 amino acids. V gave up 4 bases and J gave up 3 bases; unmatched junction bases: 5. Here the CDR3 reads CATSDRQGANQPQHF. The CDR3 DNA sequence: TGTGCCACCAGTGACCGACAGGGCGCCAATCAGCCCCAGCATTTT.

The chain couples TRBV5-1 to TRBJ1-1; D may be TRBD1 (6 bases). The germline V gene encodes CDR1 SGHRS and CDR2 YFSETQ. Deletions cut 5 bases from V and 9 bases from J, with 17 bases between. This CDR3 contains 13 residues. The CDR3 protein is CASRTSPQGKAFF. CDR3 coding DNA: TGCGCCAGCAGGACCTCGCCACAGGGTAAAGCTTTCTTT.

The rearrangement links TRBV5-6 to TRBJ1-6; TRBD1 might be the D (5 bases). Germline CDR1 reads SGHDT; CDR2 reads YYEEEE. V was trimmed by 0 bases and J by 7 bases, leaving 11 bases between them. The CDR3 totals 15 residues. CDR3 in DNA: TGTGCCAGCAGCTTGGGGGCGCAGGGAAATTCACCCCTCCACTTT. This encodes CASSLGAQGNSPLHF.

The chain recombines TRBV24-1 with TRBJ2-7; D gene unclear. CDR1 KGHDR and CDR2 SFDVKD come from the germline V gene. The length of the CDR3 is 12 residues. V lost 4 bases, J lost 4 bases, and 7 bases lay in between. Here the CDR3 reads CATSDERYEQYF. In DNA form, the CDR3 reads TGTGCCACCAGTGACGAAAGATACGAGCAGTACTTC.

In DNA form, the CDR3 reads TGTGCCAGCGAGGGGGGGAACACTGAAGCTTTCTTT. Amino acids: CASEGGNTEAFF. The chain links TRBV2 to TRBJ1-1; tentatively, D is TRBD1 (6 bases). Trimming pared 8 bases from V and 1 base from J, leaving 8 bases between. CDR3 length: 12 amino acids. Germline V gene sequence: CDR1 SNHLY, CDR2 FYNNEI.

The rearrangement links TRBV30 to TRBJ2-6; perhaps TRBD2 as D (6 bases). V was clipped by 5 bases and J by 0 bases, with 11 bases between them. The germline CDR1 and CDR2 sequences are GTSNPN and SVGIG (reference sequence). The CDR3 spans 15 residues. CDR3 residues: CAWGGTLSGANVLTF. The CDR3 DNA is TGTGCCTGGGGAGGGACCCTCTCTGGGGCCAACGTCCTGACTTTC.

This chain connects TRBV15 to TRBJ2-1; weak D call: TRBD2 (7 bases). The CDR3 spans 14 residues. Per germline, CDR1 LNHNV and CDR2 YYDKDF (reference sequence). The V gene lost 3 bases and the J gene lost 8 bases, with 14 bases spanning the gap. The CDR3 DNA sequence: TGTGCCACCAGCAGTGGCTCGCGGGGGCATGAGCAGTTCTTC. Protein product: CATSSGSRGHEQFF.

The CDR3 nucleotides are TGTGCCACCAGTGATGATCAGTCAACTAATGAAAAACTGTTTTTT. Amino acid sequence: CATSDDQSTNEKLFF. The chain is built from TRBV24-1 and TRBJ1-4; no clear D. Trimming took off 3 bases at V and 0 bases at J, with 7 bases between the two ends. Germline CDR1 is KGHDR and CDR2 is SFDVKD. The CDR3 has 15 amino acids.

The CDR3 here is CATSDSGTGRTEAFF. CDR3 bases: TGTGCCACCAGTGACTCTGGCACGGGGAGGACTGAAGCTTTCTTT. The chain carries TRBV24-1 and TRBJ1-1; no reliable D call. Germline loops: CDR1 KGHDR, CDR2 SFDVKD. This CDR3 spans 15 amino acids. Trimming took off 4 bases at V and 5 bases at J, with 16 bases between the two ends.

This chain joins TRBV30 and TRBJ1-5, with TRBD1 as a possible D gene (5 bases). The CDR3 is 13 residues long. V was clipped by 0 bases and J by 5 bases, with 8 bases between them. Germline CDR1 is GTSNPN and CDR2 is SVGIG (reference sequence). The chain's CDR3 is CAWSVMTDQPQHF. The CDR3 nucleotides are TGTGCCTGGAGTGTAATGACAGATCAGCCCCAGCATTTT.

In its sample, this clone was seen a few times. The CDR3 nucleotides read TGCGCCAGCAGCTGGCAGGGGGCTAGAGAGACCCAGTACTTC. This translates into CASSWQGARETQYF. The chain links TRBV5-1 to TRBJ2-5; 8 nucleotides agree with TRBD1. The CDR3 is made up of 14 amino acids. J was trimmed by 4 bases and V by 3 bases; bases with no gene match: 5. Germline CDR1 SGHRS, CDR2 YFSETQ. Variable domain in full (rest from reference TRBV5-1 and TRBJ2-5): KAGVTQTPRYLIKTRGQQVTLSCSPISGHRSVSWYQQTPGQGLQFLFEYFSETQRNKGNFPGRFSGRQFSNSRSEMNVSTLELGDSALYLCASSWQGARETQYFGPGTRLLVL.

The chain recombines TRBV11-2 with TRBJ2-2, with 11 bases fitting TRBD2. Germline values: CDR1 SGHAT, CDR2 FQNNGV. The trim removed 5 bases at V and 5 bases at J, leaving 7 bases unmatched. The CDR3 covers 16 residues. The CDR3 bases are TGTGCCAGCAGCCCGGTCATAGCGGGGGGGACCGGGGAGCTGTTTTTT. Its translation is CASSPVIAGGTGELFF.

This sequence joins TRBV4-1 and TRBJ2-2; unclear D gene. Trimming left V 1 base short and J 6 bases short, with 18 bases between. From germline, CDR1 is MGHRA and CDR2 YSYEKL. This CDR3 spans 17 amino acids. The CDR3 region has the DNA TGCGCCAGCAGCCAAGGCATGGGGTTTATGTTGTCCGGGGAGCTGTTTTTT. This gives the protein CASSQGMGFMLSGELFF.

The chain couples TRBV7-9 to TRBJ1-1; D gene unclear. The CDR3 consists of 14 residues. Germline values: CDR1 SEHNR, CDR2 FQNEAQ (reference sequence). V was clipped by 1 base and J by 3 bases, with 9 bases between them. This CDR3 reads CASSLDQGHTEAFF. The CDR3 region has the DNA TGTGCCAGCAGCTTAGATCAAGGGCACACTGAAGCTTTCTTT.

V gene TRBV5-1 combines with J gene TRBJ1-5; the D gene is possibly TRBD1 (6 bases). Germline CDR1 is SGHRS and CDR2 is YFSETQ. The V end lost 4 bases, the J end lost 1 base, and 12 bases lay between the germline ends. The CDR3 extends over 15 amino acids. The CDR3: CASSPGHRSNQPQHF. DNA of the CDR3: TGCGCCAGCAGCCCGGGACACCGCAGCAATCAGCCCCAGCATTTT.

This sequence joins TRBV7-2 and TRBJ1-2, with unresolved D. V lost 6 bases, J lost 8 bases, and 10 bases lay in between. The CDR3 length is 11 residues. Germline CDR1 and CDR2: SGHTA and FQGNSA. The CDR3 reads CASSQQAGYTF. The CDR3 bases are TGTGCCAGCAGTCAACAAGCGGGCTACACCTTC. Full variable domain (remainder filled in from reference TRBV7-2 and TRBJ1-2): GAGVSQSPSNKVTEKGKDVELRCDPISGHTALYWYRQSLGQGLEFLIYFQGNSAPDKSGLPSDRFSAERTGGSVSTLTIQRTQQEDSAVYLCASSQQAGYTFGSGTRLTVV.

The chain links TRBV28 to TRBJ1-1; D uncertain. The germline gives CDR1 MDHEN, CDR2 SYDVKM. V was shortened by 6 bases and J by 1 base, with 9 bases between the two germline ends. This CDR3 spans 13 amino acids. The CDR3 DNA reads as TGTGCCAGCAGATCCCGAGGGAACACTGAAGCTTTCTTT. Translating gives CASRSRGNTEAFF.

The chain couples TRBV20-1 to TRBJ2-7, with D perhaps TRBD1 or TRBD2 (5 bases each). Per the germline V gene, CDR1 is DFQATT and CDR2 is SNEGSKA (reference sequence). This CDR3 is built from 14 residues. The ends were cut back, 3 bases at V and 6 bases at J, with 18 bases in the middle. This CDR3 reads CSASSPSGTSEQYF. The CDR3 DNA sequence: TGCAGTGCTAGTTCGCCCTCCGGGACCTCCGAGCAGTACTTC.